This T cell receptor beta chain emerged from a study of cytomegalovirus exposure and HLA in healthy donors. Of note for this clone: Antigen specificity is unknown.

The study, taken as a whole, reports: A few CMV-associated chains were confirmed in vitro to be specific for CMV antigens.

Among the 110 or so subjects of the validation cohort, separate from the approximately 660-subject first cohort, were the donors. The CDR3 covers 19 residues. Trimming took 7 bases from V and 3 from J; bases not matched to a gene: 21. Germline V gives CDR1 LNHDA, CDR2 SQIVND (reference sequence). Using immunoSEQ multiplex PCR, the repertoire was profiled, and TCRdb retains in-frame clones only, with some absent. The sample consists of approximately 160,000 clones, about 90% of them appearing once. The receptor was derived from a woman aged 18-29 years in good health and CMV-seropositive. The J gene is TRBJ2-7, the V gene TRBV19, with 10 nucleotides matching TRBD1. The sequenced sample consisted of PBMCs. For the CDR3, the DNA is TGTGCCAGTATCAATCGGGATTTGGGACAGGGGAGCGTAGGCTACGAGCAGTACTTC. This translates into CASINRDLGQGSVGYEQYF.